The sequence of this TCR beta chain was determined in a study of blood T cell repertoires in COVID-19. This CDR3 contains 14 residues. Germline V CDR1 and CDR2: MNHNY, SVGAGI (reference sequence). V dropped 6 bases and J dropped 3; count of bases not matched to a gene: 7. The assay was immunoSEQ multiplex PCR, and TCRdb's table has in-frame clones only and misses some. The sample yields around 38,000 clones, about 87% seen once. The source material was peripheral blood. V usage is TRBV6-6 and J usage is TRBJ2-7; TRBD1 agrees at 8 bases. The receptor comes from a man aged 65-85 years with acute or convalescent COVID-19. The CDR3 nucleotides are TGTGCCAGCAGAGGACAGGGCCTATTCTACGAGCAGTACTTC. Translation gives CASRGQGLFYEQYF.